This paragraph covers one T cell receptor (beta chain) sequence. Its antigen specificity is not known. No qualities accompany the bases; no much larger clone lies one base away. This entry belongs to a study of blood T cell repertoires in COVID-19 (dated by TCRdb to 2018 to 2021). General notes on the study: Collaborator samples came from the United States, Italy and Spain and covered acute and convalescent phases of COVID-19. The dataset comprised deeply sampled blood TCRbeta repertoires from subjects exposed to, actively infected with, or recovered from COVID-19. Where available, HLA class I and class II types were obtained from metadata supplied by the sample provider rather than from assay-based typing. The sample metadata nearly always contained a de-identified subject ID, COVID-19 status, age in years and sex. The samples were drawn from two sources: the first 160 participants of the ongoing ImmuneRACE study, and 1,254 subjects contributed by 6 global collaborators. The repertoires were made available in a free public database intended to serve as a resource for research on the immune response to SARS-CoV-2. The material from the prospective study consisted of cDNA or gDNA derived from T cells, B-cell-depleted T cells, or PBMCs.

The immunoSEQ Assay, a bias-controlled multiplex PCR, was used to amplify TCRbeta CDR3 regions from genomic DNA. Per the original workflow: Within the assay, amplification of reference gene primers was used to estimate how many nucleated cells each sample contained. To quantify the absolute abundance of each unique TCRbeta CDR3 rearrangement, sequence reads were collapsed and filtered. For each sample, productive Simpson clonality was calculated as the square root of Simpson's diversity index across productive rearrangements. TCRdb obtained this table from immuneACCESS and retained in-frame rearrangements with V and J assigned. These tables miss some clones; where compared with another copy, unresolved V genes account for less than half of the shortfall, and the remainder is unexplained. That table furnishes V, J and clone size, whereas the DNA furnished D and trimming. Recorded for this sample are a few hundred thousand clones; approximately 84% of them occurred a single time. The ten most abundant clones make up 4.4% of the sample.

Paper-wide results and their limitations: Clinical and demographic metadata were provided uncurated, with the amount varying by source and participant.

Collaborating institutions collected whole blood in K2EDTA tubes following their own protocols. For TCRbeta analysis, collaborators shipped samples as frozen whole blood, isolated PBMCs, or DNA extracted from either of those sample types. The trim is 3 bases for V and 4 bases for J, with a gap of 15 bases between the germline ends. CDR1 and CDR2 are read off the germline V gene as KGHSH and LQKENI. Including cysteine and phenylalanine, the CDR3 has 15 amino acids. Of the read, only the CDR3 DNA is kept; its 45 bases are in frame from base 1. The sequence was collected from a man in his forties or fifties with acute or convalescent COVID-19. Specimen: peripheral blood. The V gene is TRBV18 and the J gene is TRBJ1-1; TRBD1 might be the D gene, on 5 matching bases. The CDR3 reads as follows: CASSPIFAGSTEAFF. The nucleotide sequence reads TGTGCCAGCTCACCGATATTTGCAGGGTCCACTGAAGCTTTCTTT.